This entry lists 16 T cell receptor beta chains sequenced from one sample in a study of cytomegalovirus exposure and HLA in healthy donors. Primers: 60 Vbeta forward and 13 Jbeta reverse. Libraries were prepared by immunoSEQ multiplex PCR; TCRdb keeps only in-frame clonotypes and omits some of them. The sample table sets out about 170,000 clones. The specimen sequenced was PBMCs. The receptors shown here come from a woman aged 18-29 years in good health and CMV-seropositive.

V and J are TRBV27 and TRBJ1-1; possible D gene TRBD1, 6 bases. Trimming shortened V by 5 bases and J by 8 bases, and 9 bases separated the two germline ends. CDR3 length: 11 amino acids. Per the germline V gene, CDR1 is MNHEY and CDR2 is SMNVEV (reference sequence). The CDR3 spells CASSAGTEAFF. The CDR3 DNA follows: TGTGCCAGCAGTGCCGGGACAGAAGCTTTCTTT.

The V and J genes are TRBV25-1 and TRBJ1-2; D gene unclear. CDR3 size: 12 residues. V was cut by 1 base and J by 4 bases, with 4 bases left in between. Germline loops: CDR1 MGHDK, CDR2 SYGVNS. The CDR3, as DNA: TGTGCCAGCAGTGAATTAGCCTATGGCTACACCTTC. Translated, it gives CASSELAYGYTF.

The chain uses TRBV12-5 and TRBJ2-1; D is ambiguous. CDR3 length: 18 residues. V was shortened by 0 bases and J by 0 bases, with 15 bases between the two germline ends. The germline CDR1 and CDR2 sequences are LGHNT and FRNRAP. The CDR3 spells CASGLVRKNSSSYNEQFF. CDR3 sequence (DNA): TGTGCTAGTGGTTTGGTACGAAAGAATTCCAGCTCCTACAATGAGCAGTTCTTC. The complete variable domain, with remaining parts taken from reference TRBV12-5 and TRBJ2-1, reads DARVTQTPRHKVTEMGQEVTMRCQPILGHNTVFWYRQTMMQGLELLAYFRNRAPLDDSGMPKDRFSAEMPDATLATLKIQPSEPRDSAVYFCASGLVRKNSSSYNEQFFGPGTRLTVL.

The J gene is TRBJ2-5, the V gene TRBV2; 7 bases line up with TRBD1. The V segment lost 6 bases and the J segment 1 base; nucleotides outside the gene matches: 8. The CDR3 is 15 residues long. The germline V gene encodes CDR1 SNHLY and CDR2 FYNNEI. CDR3 DNA: TGTGCCAGCAGGGACGGGACAGCGTTCCAAGAGACCCAGTACTTC. It encodes CASRDGTAFQETQYF.

The genes are TRBV18 and TRBJ1-6; 7 positions agree with TRBD1. Germline V gives CDR1 KGHSH, CDR2 LQKENI. The CDR3 is made up of 18 amino acids. V shed 4 bases and J 7 bases; nucleotides not matched to a gene: 16. This CDR3 is CASSQTPTGTVVNSPLHF. CDR3 nucleotide sequence: TGTGCCAGCTCACAAACCCCGACAGGGACCGTTGTAAATTCACCCCTCCACTTT.

The chain employs TRBV7-2 and TRBJ1-2; 7 nucleotides align to TRBD1. The CDR3 has 14 amino acids. Unmatched junction bases numbered 12, after V lost 6 bases and J lost 8 bases. The V gene's germline CDR1 is SGHTA and CDR2 FQGNSA. Here the CDR3 reads CASSPEGASRGYTF. The CDR3, as DNA: TGTGCCAGCAGTCCTGAGGGGGCTTCACGGGGCTACACCTTC.

This rearrangement joins TRBV29-1 to TRBJ2-3; 9 bases agree with TRBD2. The V gene end was trimmed by 0 bases and the J gene end by 4 bases; junction bases not matched to a gene: 5. Germline values: CDR1 SQVTM, CDR2 ANQGSEA. This CDR3 region has 15 residues. CDR3 loop: CSVEEAPSGADTQYF. CDR3 DNA: TGCAGCGTTGAAGAGGCGCCTAGCGGGGCAGATACGCAGTATTTT.

The gene calls are TRBV27 and TRBJ2-1; 7 bases fit TRBD2. The CDR3 length is 16 residues. The germline gives CDR1 MNHEY, CDR2 SMNVEV (reference sequence). V shed 2 bases and J 4 bases; nucleotides not matched to a gene: 8. The CDR3 sequence: CASSLGSTSFYNEQFF. The CDR3 DNA reads TGTGCCAGCAGTTTAGGATCGACTAGCTTTTACAATGAGCAGTTCTTC.

DNA of the CDR3: TGTGCCAGCAGCTTAGACAGTAGCGGGGCCCTGCCAGATACGCAGTATTTT. Its protein product is CASSLDSSGALPDTQYF. The chain joins TRBV7-2 to TRBJ2-3; 8 nucleotides match TRBD2. The length of the CDR3 is 17 residues. Germline V gene data show CDR1 as SGHTA and CDR2 as FQGNSA. V lost 1 base to trimming and J lost 4 bases; unmatched junction nucleotides: 10.

Worth noting for this clone: An end of the junction does not agree with germline; a read error may underlie this. The CDR3 region has the DNA TGCGCCGGCAGCCAAGTGTCTGGACAGGATATTTCACCCCTCCACTTT. It specifies CAGSQVSGQDISPLHF. This chain uses TRBV4-3 with TRBJ1-6; 7 nucleotides agree with TRBD1. The CDR3 loop spans 16 amino acids. Germline assignment: CDR1 LGHNA and CDR2 YSLEER.

The CDR3 DNA reads as TGTGCCAGCAGCGGGGAGGGGGTCATGAGGGGAGAGACCCAGTACTTC. Residues: CASSGEGVMRGETQYF. The gene calls are TRBV5-4 and TRBJ2-5; D might be TRBD2 (7 bases). CDR3 length: 16 residues. V was trimmed by 4 bases and J by 4 bases, leaving 20 bases between them. Germline CDR1 SGHNT, CDR2 YYREEE (reference sequence).

This chain uses TRBV11-3 with TRBJ2-1, with unresolved D. The CDR3 has 14 amino acids. Germline V gene sequence: CDR1 SGHNT, CDR2 YENEEA. Trimming removed 3 bases at V and 4 bases at J, with 10 bases between. CDR3 residues: CASSFGRLYNEQFF. As DNA, the CDR3 is TGTGCCAGCAGCTTCGGCAGGCTTTACAATGAGCAGTTCTTC.

This sequence joins TRBV2 and TRBJ2-1, with D maybe TRBD1 (7 bases). Per germline, CDR1 SNHLY and CDR2 FYNNEI. The germline V and J ends were trimmed by 7 bases and 0 bases, with 13 bases remaining between them. The CDR3 consists of 15 residues. For the CDR3, the DNA is TGTGCCAGCAAAGCAGGGGGGAGCTCCTACAATGAGCAGTTCTTC. It is translated as CASKAGGSSYNEQFF.

The chain combines TRBV6-6 with TRBJ2-5; D unclear. Trimming shortened V by 6 bases and J by 3 bases, and 14 bases separated the two germline ends. Germline CDR1 MNHNY, CDR2 SVGAGI (reference sequence). CDR3 length: 14 residues. The CDR3 bases are TGTGCCAGCAGCCACGGGTGGTCTGAAGAGACCCAGTACTTC. Amino acid sequence: CASSHGWSEETQYF.

This chain links TRBV5-6 with TRBJ1-5; weak D call: TRBD1 (5 bases). CDR1 and CDR2 from the germline V gene are SGHDT and YYEEEE. This CDR3 region has 15 residues. V was pared by 1 base and J by 2 bases, with 10 bases between. CDR3 amino acids: CASSLFRVGNQPQHF. CDR3 in DNA: TGTGCCAGCAGCTTGTTCAGGGTTGGCAATCAGCCCCAGCATTTT.

The chain recombines TRBV29-1 with TRBJ1-5; 9 bases line up with TRBD1. Per germline, CDR1 SQVTM and CDR2 ANQGSEA. With 5 bases clipped from V and 6 bases from J, the junction kept 8 bases outside the gene matches. There are 14 residues in the CDR3. Written as DNA, the CDR3 is TGCAGCGTTCTGGACAGGGGTTTTGGTCAGCCCCAGCATTTT. As protein: CSVLDRGFGQPQHF.